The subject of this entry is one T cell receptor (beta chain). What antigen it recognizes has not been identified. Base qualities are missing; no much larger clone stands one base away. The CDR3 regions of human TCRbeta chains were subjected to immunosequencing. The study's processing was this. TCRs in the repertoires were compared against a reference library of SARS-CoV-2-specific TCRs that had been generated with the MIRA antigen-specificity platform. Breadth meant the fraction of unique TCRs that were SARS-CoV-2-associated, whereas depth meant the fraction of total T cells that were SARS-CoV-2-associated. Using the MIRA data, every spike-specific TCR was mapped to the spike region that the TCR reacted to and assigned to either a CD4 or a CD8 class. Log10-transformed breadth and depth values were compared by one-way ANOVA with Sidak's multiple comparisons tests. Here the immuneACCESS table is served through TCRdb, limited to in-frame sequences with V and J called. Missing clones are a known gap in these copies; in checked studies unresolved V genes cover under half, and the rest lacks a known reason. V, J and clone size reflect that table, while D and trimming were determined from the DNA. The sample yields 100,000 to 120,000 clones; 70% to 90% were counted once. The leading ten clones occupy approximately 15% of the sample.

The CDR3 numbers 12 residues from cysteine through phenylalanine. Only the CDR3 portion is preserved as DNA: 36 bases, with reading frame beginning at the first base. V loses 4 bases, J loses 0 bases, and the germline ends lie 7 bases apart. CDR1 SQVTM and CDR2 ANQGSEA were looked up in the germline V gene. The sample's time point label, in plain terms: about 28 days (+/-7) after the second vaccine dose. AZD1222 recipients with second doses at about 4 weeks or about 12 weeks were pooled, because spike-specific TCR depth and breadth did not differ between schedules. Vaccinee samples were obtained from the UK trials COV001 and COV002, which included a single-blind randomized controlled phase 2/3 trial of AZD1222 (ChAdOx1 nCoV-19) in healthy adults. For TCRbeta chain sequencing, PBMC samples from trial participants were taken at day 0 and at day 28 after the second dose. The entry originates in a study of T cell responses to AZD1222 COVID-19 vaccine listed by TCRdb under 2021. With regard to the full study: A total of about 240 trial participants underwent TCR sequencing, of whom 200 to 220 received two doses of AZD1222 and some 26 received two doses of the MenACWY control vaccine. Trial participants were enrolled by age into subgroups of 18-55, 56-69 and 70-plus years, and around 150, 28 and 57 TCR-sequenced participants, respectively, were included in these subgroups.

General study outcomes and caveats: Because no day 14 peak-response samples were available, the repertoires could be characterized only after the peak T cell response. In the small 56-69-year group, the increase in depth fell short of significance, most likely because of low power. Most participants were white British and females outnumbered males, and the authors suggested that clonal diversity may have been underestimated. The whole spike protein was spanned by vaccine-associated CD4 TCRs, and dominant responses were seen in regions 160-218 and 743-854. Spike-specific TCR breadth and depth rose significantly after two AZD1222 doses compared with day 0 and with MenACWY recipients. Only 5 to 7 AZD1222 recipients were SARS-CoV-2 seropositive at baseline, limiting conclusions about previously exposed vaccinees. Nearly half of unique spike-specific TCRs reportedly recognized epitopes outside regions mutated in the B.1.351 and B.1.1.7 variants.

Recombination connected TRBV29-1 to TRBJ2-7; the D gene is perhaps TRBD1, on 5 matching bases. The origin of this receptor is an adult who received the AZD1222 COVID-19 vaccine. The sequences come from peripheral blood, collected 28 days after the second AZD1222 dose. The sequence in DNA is TGCAGCGTTGTGACAGCCTCCTACGAGCAGTACTTC. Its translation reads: CSVVTASYEQYF.